Each of the 11 T cell receptor beta chains below was sequenced from the same sample in a study of T cell repertoires in cytomegalovirus infection. MiXCR, run by TCRdb on the reads, gives a single entry per CDR3 protein. The sample records 50,000 to 60,000 distinct CDR3 sequences, roughly 21% being singletons. Their antigen targets remain unknown. Sample: CD8+ T cells from cultured PBMCs, taken from culture after CMV antigen stimulation. Source of these receptors: a human donor in good health (CMV status not recorded). Some clones in this sample may be carry-over from other donors' samples.

This clonotype was seen only a few times. The V gene is TRBV6-5, the J gene TRBJ1-3; D is ambiguous. The germline V and J ends were trimmed by 0 bases and 7 bases, with 16 bases remaining between them. The CDR3 extends over 16 amino acids. The germline CDR1 and CDR2 sequences are MNHEY and SVGAGI. The CDR3 DNA is TGTGCCAGCAGTTACTCGAAGGAAACAACCGGGAACACCATATATTTT. This sequence encodes CASSYSKETTGNTIYF.

This clonotype came up once. This chain connects TRBV30 to TRBJ1-1; maybe TRBD1 (5 bases). V lost 4 bases and J lost 1, with 10 bases in between. The CDR3 spans 13 residues. Germline assignment: CDR1 GTSNPN and CDR2 SVGIG (reference sequence). This CDR3 reads CAWKWGTNTEAFF. The CDR3 nucleotides are TGTGCCTGGAAGTGGGGCACGAACACTGAAGCTTTCTTT. The full variable domain, completed using reference TRBV30 and TRBJ1-1, is SQTIHQWPATLVQPVGSPLSLECTVEGTSNPNLYWYRQAAGRGLQLLFYSVGIGQISSEVPQNLSASRPQDRQFILSSKKLLLSDSGFYLCAWKWGTNTEAFFGQGTRLTVV.

The chain recombines TRBV7-8 with TRBJ1-2; no clear D. CDR1 and CDR2 (germline): SGHVS, FQNEAQ. Between the trimmed V and J ends, which lost 5 bases and 8 bases, there was a span of 12 bases. There are 12 residues in the CDR3. CDR3 region: CASSPGASGYTF. The CDR3 nucleotides read TGTGCCAGCAGCCCGGGAGCCTCAGGCTACACCTTC. Based on the CDR3 plus reference TRBV7-8 and TRBJ1-2, the full variable domain is GAGVSQSPRYKVAKRGQDVALRCDPISGHVSLFWYQQALGQGPEFLTYFQNEAQLDKSGLPSDRFFAERPEGSVSTLKIQRTQQEDSAVYLCASSPGASGYTFGSGTRLTVV.

The rearrangement links TRBV9 to TRBJ2-7; D possibly corresponds to TRBD1 (6 bases). Deletions cut 3 bases from V and 2 bases from J, with 18 bases between. Germline CDR1 reads SGDLS; CDR2 reads YYNGEE. This CDR3 spans 16 amino acids. The CDR3, as DNA: TGTGCCAGCAGCGCACGACCCGGGACACCTACCTACGAGCAGTACTTC. It is translated as CASSARPGTPTYEQYF.

This clonotype was seen a handful of times. The chain is built from TRBV15 and TRBJ1-4; 8 nucleotides agree with TRBD1. CDR3 length equals 15 residues. Germline V gene sequence: CDR1 LNHNV, CDR2 YYDKDF (reference sequence). V was clipped by 4 bases and J by 4 bases; unmatched bases: 5. The CDR3 loop is CATSIDRGLNEKLFF. The DNA of the CDR3 is TGTGCCACCAGCATCGACAGGGGCCTTAATGAAAAACTGTTTTTT.

This clonotype was found a few times. The chain couples TRBV12-3 or TRBV12-4 to TRBJ2-7, with 9 bases aligning to TRBD1. The V gene end was trimmed by 6 bases and the J gene end by 5 bases; junction bases not matched to a gene: 11. This CDR3 has 15 residues. CDR3 DNA sequence: TGTGCCAGCAGCTTGGACAGGGGAGTGCGGAACGAGCAGTACTTC. This translates into CASSLDRGVRNEQYF.

This clonotype was detected a few times. V is TRBV11-2 and J is TRBJ2-1, with TRBD2 identical over 10 bases. The CDR3 is made up of 17 amino acids. V trimming: 1 base; J trimming: 10 bases; junction bases outside the gene matches: 13. Germline CDR1 SGHAT, CDR2 FQNNGV. CDR3 protein: CASSLAASGGASREQFF. Written as DNA, the CDR3 is TGTGCCAGCAGCTTAGCCGCTAGCGGGGGAGCATCCAGGGAGCAGTTCTTC.

This clonotype was seen more than once but under ten times. The chain carries TRBV12-3 or TRBV12-4 and TRBJ2-5, with no clear D. This CDR3 is built from 14 residues. The V and J ends lost 5 bases and 5 bases respectively, with 15 bases between them. The CDR3 region is CASSPKVGSETQYF. The CDR3 DNA is TGTGCCAGCAGTCCGAAGGTGGGGTCGGAGACCCAGTACTTC.

V usage is TRBV7-3 and J usage is TRBJ2-5; D may correspond to TRBD1 or TRBD2 (5 bases each). Looked up from germline, CDR1 is SGHTA and CDR2 is FQGTGA. The CDR3 consists of 13 residues. V lost 1 base, J lost 4 bases, and 7 bases lay in between. The CDR3 sequence: CASSLKGRETQYF. In DNA form, the CDR3 reads TGTGCCAGCAGCTTAAAGGGGAGAGAGACCCAGTACTTC. The full variable domain, its missing parts supplied by reference TRBV7-3 and TRBJ2-5, is GAGVSQTPSNKVTEKGKYVELRCDPISGHTALYWYRQSLGQGPEFLIYFQGTGAADDSGLPNDRFFAVRPEGSVSTLKIQRTERGDSAVYLCASSLKGRETQYFGPGTRLLVL.

The rearrangement uses TRBV19 and TRBJ1-1; D unresolved. Per germline, CDR1 LNHDA and CDR2 SQIVND (reference sequence). The V end was cut by 6 bases, the J end by 1 base, with 3 bases between. The CDR3 runs to 11 residues. DNA of the CDR3: TGTGCCAGTAGGTGGAACACTGAAGCTTTCTTT. Its protein product is CASRWNTEAFF.

This chain connects TRBV12-3 or TRBV12-4 to TRBJ1-5, with a tentative D call TRBD1 (5 bases). The CDR3 is made up of 14 amino acids. The germline V and J ends were trimmed by 6 bases and 5 bases, with 14 bases remaining between them. The CDR3 sequence is CASREDSPDQPQHF. CDR3 sequence (DNA): TGTGCCAGCAGGGAAGACAGTCCTGATCAGCCCCAGCATTTT.